The T cell receptor beta chain under discussion was sequenced for a study of T cells expressing NK-cell markers (dated by TCRdb to 2018 to 2021). Regarding the complete study: Three sorted T-cell subsets (CD3+CD56+NKG2C+, CD3+CD56+NKG2C- and CD3+CD56-NKG2C+) from seven to nine donors had their TCR beta-chain repertoires profiled. Seven of the eight sequenced donors were HCMV-seropositive and one was HCMV-seronegative. The eight sequenced donors were randomly selected healthy volunteers, three men and five women. The libraries were sequenced on Illumina HiSeq 2000/2500, MiSeq or NextSeq, producing 2 x 150 bp reads. The study at large found these results: For five or six donors, the dominant CD3+CD56+NKG2C+ clonotypes were among the top 10 CD8+ clonotypes and accounted for roughly 1.0-8% of CD8+ T cells. It remained unclear whether the expanded NKG2C-expressing T cell clones were specific for HCMV antigens. Those dominant clonotypes were again the most abundant among CD3+CD56-NKG2C+ cells in a few donors, at about 25-60.1%.

Measured from the cysteine to the phenylalanine, the CDR3 is 15 residues long. No DNA has been recorded. A note on this clonotype: Its antigen remains unidentified.

The listed sequencing device is Illumina HiSeq 2000. 5'RACE template switching, by which a universal primer site and unique molecular identifiers were added, was used to make TCR beta cDNA libraries. Priming for cDNA synthesis came from the TCR beta constant segment, and two successive PCR amplification steps followed. In the paper's pipeline: MIGEC was used to demultiplex reads and group reads by UMI, and MiTCR was used to assemble and quantify clonotypes. Only TCR cDNA sequences supported by at least two reads were kept to exclude erroneous sequences. The tcR package was used for downstream repertoire analysis, and clonotypes were matched between fractions using CDR3 nucleotide sequence together with V segment. VDJmatch was used to annotate antigen specificity against VDJdb, with one amino acid substitution in CDR3 allowed. Once TCRdb had reprocessed the reads, it stored one entry per CDR3 protein sequence and supplied no DNA. TCRdb, rather than the study authors, made the V and J calls. The table for this sample shows 200,000 to 300,000 distinct CDR3 sequences. The ten top clones hold around 3.9% of the sample.

A commercial ELISA kit detecting HCMV-specific IgG in serum was used to determine HCMV serostatus. Ficoll density gradient centrifugation was used to isolate peripheral blood mononuclear cells from blood. The sequence links TRBV12-3 or TRBV12-4 to TRBJ1-1; the D gene TCRdb calls, TRBD1, cannot be checked with no DNA. The specimen sequenced was blood T cells: a sorted CD56 or NKG2C T cell subset, CD4+ or CD8+ T cells, or bulk PBMC T cells (not recorded which). This clonotype originated in a woman between 18 and 70 years old in good health. CDR3 loop: CASSLLTAMNTEAFF.